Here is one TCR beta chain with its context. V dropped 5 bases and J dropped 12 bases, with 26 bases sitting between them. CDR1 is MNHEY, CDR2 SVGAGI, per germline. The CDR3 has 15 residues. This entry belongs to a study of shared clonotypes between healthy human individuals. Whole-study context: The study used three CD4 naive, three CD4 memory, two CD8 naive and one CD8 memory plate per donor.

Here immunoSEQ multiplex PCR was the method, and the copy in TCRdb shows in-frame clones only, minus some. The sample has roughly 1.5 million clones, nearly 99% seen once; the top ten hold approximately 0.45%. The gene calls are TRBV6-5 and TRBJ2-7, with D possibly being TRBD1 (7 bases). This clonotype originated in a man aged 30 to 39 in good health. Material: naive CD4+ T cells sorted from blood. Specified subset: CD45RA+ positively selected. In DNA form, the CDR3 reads TGTGCCAGCAGTCCCGCCGGGGGACAGCGCCATTCATGGTACTTC. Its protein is CASSPAGGQRHSWYF.